The source of this T cell receptor (beta chain) is a study of beta chain features in type 1 diabetes. Study-wide points: Any HLA type influence on TCRB rearrangement was left unresolved here. People with Type 1 diabetes carried modestly yet significantly shorter TCRB CDR3s in all four CD4+ subsets.

Expressed TCRB transcripts were sequenced because the entire RNA isolate underwent reverse transcription. Some clones are missing from TCRdb's copy, which holds only in-frame ones; the method was immunoSEQ multiplex PCR. The sample lists hundreds of thousands of clones, over 7% occurring once. This clone has only a few counts. What it binds is unknown. The V end lost 4 bases, the J end lost 7 bases, and 16 bases lay between the germline ends. CDR1 is MNHNY, CDR2 SVGAGI, per germline (reference sequence). The CDR3 runs to 15 residues. The clonotype was recovered from a man aged 25 to 40 with type 1 diabetes. The V gene is TRBV6-6, the J gene TRBJ2-2; D call uncertain. The sample was central memory CD4+ T cells from blood. Written as DNA, the CDR3 is TGTGCCAGCAGTTTGAGGTCGGGCGCGGACGGGGAGCTGTTTTTT. Protein: CASSLRSGADGELFF.